This record covers a single T cell receptor (beta chain). Antigen: not known. This specimen comes from a study of T cell repertoires in cytomegalovirus infection. Looking at the study overall: CMV infection together with matching HLA type was indicated by public TCR beta signatures. General observations from the study: HLA-C-restricted, CMV-specific TCR beta clonotypes were dominant ex vivo.

The CDR3 spans 13 residues. Per germline, CDR1 GTSNPN and CDR2 SVGIG (reference sequence). V shed 0 bases and J shed 3 bases, with 6 bases lying between them. TCRdb re-called the reads with MiXCR, one entry per CDR3 protein. Among approximately 500,000 distinct CDR3 sequences listed, 16% were seen once. The sequencing sample was made of CD8+ T cells from PBMCs. The chain joins TRBV30 to TRBJ2-1; D remains unclear. The source is a human donor in good health (CMV status not recorded). Some clones in this sample may be carry-over from other donors' samples. The CDR3 nucleotides are TGTGCCTGGAGTGTAACGGTCTACAATGAGCAGTTCTTC. It translates to CAWSVTVYNEQFF. The whole variable domain, filled in from reference TRBV30 and TRBJ2-1, reads SQTIHQWPATLVQPVGSPLSLECTVEGTSNPNLYWYRQAAGRGLQLLFYSVGIGQISSEVPQNLSASRPQDRQFILSSKKLLLSDSGFYLCAWSVTVYNEQFFGPGTRLTVL.